This T cell receptor (beta chain) was profiled in a study of blood T cell repertoires in COVID-19. As for the study in general: Sites across the United States, Italy and Spain contributed samples from acute and convalescent COVID-19. Sample material is recorded as cDNA or gDNA derived from T cells, B-cell-depleted T cells, or PBMCs.

This CDR3 region has 14 residues. Germline values: CDR1 MDHEN, CDR2 SYDVKM. With 7 bases clipped from V and 7 bases from J, the junction kept 10 bases outside the gene matches. The Seattle patients, enrolled during active infection, were followed longitudinally. Original analysis: Researchers report that nucleated cell counts were estimated from reference gene primer amplification. Only in-frame clones appear in the TCRdb table, and some are missing; sequencing was by immunoSEQ multiplex PCR. The V and J calls and clone size come from that table; D and trimming were worked out from the DNA. The sample lists roughly 210,000 clones, under 90% occurring once.

The sequenced sample was peripheral blood. This chain connects TRBV28 to TRBJ1-5, with TRBD1 matching 7 bases. This clonotype was obtained from a woman aged 80 or over with COVID-19, enrolled during active disease. The CDR3 nucleotides are TGTGCCAGCACGGTCAGACAGGGAGTACAGCCCCAGCATTTT. Translation: CASTVRQGVQPQHF.